This TCR beta chain was captured by sequencing in a study of molecular identifiers for immune sequencing clone quantification. Background on the study: Four of five RNA aliquots from around 20,000 or 100,000 naive CD8 T cells were sequenced.

About this clonotype itself: As yet, its antigen is unknown.

Each CDR3 protein is one row after TCRdb ran MiXCR on the PCR reads. Seen here are 75,000 to 95,000 distinct CDR3 sequences, around 25% observed once, and the top ten hold about 0.73%. Germline CDR1 is LNHDA and CDR2 is SQIVND (reference sequence). Trimming cost V 8 bases and J 6 bases; bases outside gene matches: 12. The CDR3 has 15 amino acids. Study observations and caveats: Jurkat TCR RNA spiked in from one cell could reportedly be detected among 1.1 million or so naive cells. Underestimated sizes of highly expanded clones could result from identical TCR molecules that share a barcode. In CMV-specific effectors, clones above 20 copies held over 99% of molecules; naive, under 1%.

This TCR was sampled from a human donor in good health. Some libraries in this study had Jurkat cell RNA spiked in. The sample consisted of naive CD8+ T cells from blood, with Jurkat cell RNA spiked in. Regarding subset: FACS-sorted CD8+CD4-CCR7+CD45RA+ naive T cells. This rearrangement joins TRBV19 to TRBJ2-7; 11 nucleotides align to TRBD2. CDR3 amino acids: CASSPFLAGGSEQYF. In nucleotides, the CDR3 is TGTGCCAGTTCCCCCTTTCTAGCGGGAGGATCCGAGCAGTACTTC.